This TCR beta chain was sequenced during a study of OX40 agonist ivuxolimab in advanced cancers. Findings of the study overall: Some nonresponders likewise displayed low normalized T-cell clonal expansion.

The CDR3 spans 16 residues. Worth noting for this clone: The antigen is undetermined.

Data came from immunoSEQ multiplex PCR; TCRdb stores just in-frame clones and leaves some out. The sample lists 55,000 to 80,000 clones, 70% to 90% seen once, with 0.85% to 1.4% in the top ten. This sequence joins TRBV21-1 and TRBJ2-5; no DNA check was done on the table's D call, TRBD1. TRBV21-1 corresponds to a pseudogene. This clonotype was obtained from an adult with an advanced solid tumor such as melanoma, head and neck, liver or kidney cancer. The sequences come from CD4+ or CD8+ T cells sorted from blood, collected in a trial of the OX40 agonist ivuxolimab. CDR3 in amino acids: CASSRPGHTAQETQYF. CDR3 bases: TGTGCCAGCAGCCGCCCGGGACACACGGCCCAAGAGACCCAGTACTTC.